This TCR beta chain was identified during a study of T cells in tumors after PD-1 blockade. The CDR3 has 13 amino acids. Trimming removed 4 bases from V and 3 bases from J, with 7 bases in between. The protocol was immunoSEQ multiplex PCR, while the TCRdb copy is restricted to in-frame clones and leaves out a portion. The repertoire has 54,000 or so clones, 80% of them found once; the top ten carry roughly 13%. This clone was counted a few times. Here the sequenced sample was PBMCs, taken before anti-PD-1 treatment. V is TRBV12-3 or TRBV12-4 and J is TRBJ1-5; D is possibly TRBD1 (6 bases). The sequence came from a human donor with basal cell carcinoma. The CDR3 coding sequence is TGTGCCAGCAGTTCAGGGGTCAATCAGCCCCAGCATTTT. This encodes CASSSGVNQPQHF.